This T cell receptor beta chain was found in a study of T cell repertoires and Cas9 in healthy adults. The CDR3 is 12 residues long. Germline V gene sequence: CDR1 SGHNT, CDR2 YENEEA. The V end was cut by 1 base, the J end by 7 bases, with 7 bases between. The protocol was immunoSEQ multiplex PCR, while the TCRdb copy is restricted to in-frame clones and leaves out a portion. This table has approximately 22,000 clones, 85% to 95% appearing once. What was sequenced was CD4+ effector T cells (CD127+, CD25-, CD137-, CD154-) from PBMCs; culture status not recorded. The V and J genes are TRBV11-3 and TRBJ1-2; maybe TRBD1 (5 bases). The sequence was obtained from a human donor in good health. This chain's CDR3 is CASSLAGTGYTF. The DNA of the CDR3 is TGTGCCAGCAGCTTAGCGGGGACTGGCTACACCTTC.